Listed below are T cell receptor beta chains from one sample, sequenced in a study of T cells after yellow fever vaccination. One entry per CDR3 protein results from TCRdb running MiXCR on the 5' RACE reads. Here the sample spans 450,000 to 600,000 distinct CDR3 sequences, roughly a sixth being singletons. The input for sequencing was PBMCs, taken more than 4 days after the first yellow fever vaccination. These receptors were taken from a man between 18 and 35 years old who received the YFV17D yellow fever vaccine. Both conserved end residues are part of each CDR3. D genes are given only for firm matches. Rows give clone size only sometimes, using once, few, many, or a class for an expanded clone.

>TRBD2|TRBJ2-2|.|TRBV25-1
TGTGCCAGCAGTGAACCTAGCGGAAACACCGGGGAGCTGTTTTTT
CASSEPSGNTGELFF
>TRBD1|TRBJ2-3|.|TRBV25-1
TGTGCCAGCAGTGATCCGGGACAGGGATTTTTCGCAGATACGCAGTATTTT
CASSDPGQGFFADTQYF
>.|TRBJ1-1|.|TRBV29-1
TGCAGCGTTGCCCCCCGGCCGAACACTGAAGCTTTCTTT
CSVAPRPNTEAFF
>TRBD1|TRBJ1-5|many|TRBV12-3/TRBV12-4
TGTGCCAGCAGTGACAGGGGGTCTCATGAGGAGCCCCAGCATTTT
CASSDRGSHEEPQHF
>.|TRBJ2-1|few|TRBV27
TGTGCCAGCAGTCGCGGACAATCGGGTGAGCAGTTCTTC
CASSRGQSGEQFF
>.|TRBJ2-3|.|TRBV7-9
TGTGCCAGCAGCCCCTCGGTGGGGATAGCAGATACGCAGTATTTT
CASSPSVGIADTQYF
>.|TRBJ1-1|.|TRBV4-2
TGTGCCAGCAGCCCCGAGGTAGGGGACGAGACTGAAGCTTTCTTT
CASSPEVGDETEAFF
>TRBD2|TRBJ2-5|.|TRBV6-5
TGTGCCAGCAGTCTACTAGGTAGCGGGGGGGCCGGGGAGACCCAGTACTTC
CASSLLGSGGAGETQYF
>.|TRBJ1-6|.|TRBV15
TGTGCCACCAGCAGGATGGCGGGATCACCCCTCCACTTT
CATSRMAGSPLHF
>.|TRBJ2-7|many|TRBV3-1
TGTGCCAGCAGCCAGCAGGGAGGACCCTACGAGCAGTACTTC
CASSQQGGPYEQYF
>TRBD1|TRBJ2-4|.|TRBV5-1
TGCGCCAGCAGCTGGGGGACAGGGGCGGAAAACATTCAGTACTTC
CASSWGTGAENIQYF
>.|TRBJ2-7|.|TRBV7-9
TGTGCCAGCAGCTCCCCCGGACAGCCCTACGAGCAGTACTTC
CASSSPGQPYEQYF
>.|TRBJ2-3|few|TRBV7-9
TGTGCCAGCACCCTTGAGGCGCAGTATTTT
CASTLEAQYF
>.|TRBJ1-6|.|TRBV4-3
TGCGCCAGCAGCCGCCACCTGTCCGGGACGCCCGTCCCCCTCCACTTT
CASSRHLSGTPVPLHF
>TRBD2|TRBJ2-1|.|TRBV2
TGTGCCAGCAGCACGGCCCGGACTAGCGGGGTCAATGAGCAGTTCTTC
CASSTARTSGVNEQFF
>.|TRBJ1-1|.|TRBV6-1
TGTGCCAGCAGTGACAGGGGCATGAACACTGAAGCTTTCTTT
CASSDRGMNTEAFF
>.|TRBJ2-3|few|TRBV11-3
TGTGCCAGCAGCCACATTGGGGATACGCAGTATTTT
CASSHIGDTQYF
>.|TRBJ2-1|few|TRBV5-6
TGTGCCAGCCTTAAGAAGGGTGAGCAGTTCTTC
CASLKKGEQFF
>TRBD1|TRBJ1-1|few|TRBV5-4
TGTGCCAGCAGCTCTGCGGACAGGGCGAGCACTGAAGCTTTCTTT
CASSSADRASTEAFF
>TRBD1|TRBJ2-5|many|TRBV11-3
TGTGCCAGCAGCTTAGCCGGACAGGGCCAAGAGACCCAGTACTTC
CASSLAGQGQETQYF
>.|TRBJ2-5|.|TRBV20-1
TGCAGTGCCCCTCCTAGCTCTTCCGCGGAGACCCAGTACTTC
CSAPPSSSAETQYF
>TRBD2|TRBJ2-1|few|TRBV4-1
TGCGCCAGCAACCCGAGGACTAGCGCGGACAATGAGCAGTTCTTC
CASNPRTSADNEQFF
>TRBD1|TRBJ1-5|once|TRBV9
TGTGCCAGCAGCGCGGGACAGGGCTGGGAGCCCCAGCATTTT
CASSAGQGWEPQHF
>.|TRBJ2-7|.|TRBV24-1
TGTGCCACCAGTACCTCCAGTCCCGGGGAGCAGTACTTC
CATSTSSPGEQYF
>.|TRBJ2-3|once|TRBV12-3/TRBV12-4
TGTGCCAGCAGTTCATCTGGTCTAGACACAGATACGCAGTATTTT
CASSSSGLDTDTQYF
>.|TRBJ1-1|few|TRBV6-1
TGTGCCAGCAGGCCAACAGGGTTAGGACCGAACACTGAAGCTTTCTTT
CASRPTGLGPNTEAFF
>TRBD1|TRBJ2-1|.|TRBV12-3/TRBV12-4
TGTGCCAGCAGTTTAGCGGACAGGGGGAATGAGCAGTTCTTC
CASSLADRGNEQFF
>.|TRBJ2-3|.|TRBV6-4
TGTGCCAGCAGTCCTCCCGGGGGAATGGTAGATACGCAGTATTTT
CASSPPGGMVDTQYF
>.|TRBJ2-5|few|TRBV7-9
TGTGCCAGCAGCTCGCCCATTAATATGCAAGAGACCCAGTACTTC
CASSSPINMQETQYF
>.|TRBJ1-4|.|TRBV11-2
TGTGCCAGCAGCTTAGAGAGGGGCGCCGGTATTGAAAAACTGTTTTTT
CASSLERGAGIEKLFF
>TRBD1|TRBJ1-2|few|TRBV4-3
TGCGCCAGCAGCGAAAACCCTCGACAGGGGCTTAACTATGGCTACACCTTC
CASSENPRQGLNYGYTF
>.|TRBJ2-2|.|TRBV7-3
TGTGCCAGTCAGACAAACCTAAACACCGGGGAGCTGTTTTTT
CASQTNLNTGELFF
>.|TRBJ2-1|.|TRBV18
TGTGCCAGCTCACCACGTGGGTCACCACTCAATGAGCAGTTCTTC
CASSPRGSPLNEQFF
>TRBD1|TRBJ1-1|.|TRBV19
TGTGCCAGTAGCCCAACAGGGGTTGAAGCTTTCTTT
CASSPTGVEAFF
>.|TRBJ2-2|many|TRBV7-3
TGTGCCAGCAGCTTAACGCAAAACGGGGAGCTGTTTTTT
CASSLTQNGELFF
>TRBD1|TRBJ2-3|few|TRBV20-1
TGCAGTGCTTGGGACAGTCGCACAGATACGCAGTATTTT
CSAWDSRTDTQYF
>.|TRBJ2-7|.|TRBV2
TGTGCCAGCAGTGCCCCCCGGGTGGCTCTCTACGAGCAGTACTTC
CASSAPRVALYEQYF
>.|TRBJ2-5|.|TRBV18
TGTGCCAGCTCACCACCGGCGGCAGCTCAAGAGACCCAGTACTTC
CASSPPAAAQETQYF
>TRBD2|TRBJ2-1|.|TRBV5-1
TGCGCCAGCAGCTCACTAGCGGGGGGGCGGGATGAGCAGTTCTTC
CASSSLAGGRDEQFF
>TRBD2|TRBJ2-5|few|TRBV6-2/TRBV6-3
TGTGCCAGCACCCCATGGTCTAGCGGGGTAGGCGAGACCCAGTACTTC
CASTPWSSGVGETQYF
>.|TRBJ1-2|.|TRBV30
TGTGCCTGGAGTGTAATATCCGGCGGCTTGAAAGGCTTC
CAWSVISGGLKGF
>.|TRBJ2-2|.|TRBV6-6
TGTGCCAGCACCGACTACACCGGGGAGCTGTTTTTT
CASTDYTGELFF
>TRBD1|TRBJ1-2|many|TRBV4-3
TGCGCCAGCAGCCAAGATGAGGGGGCGCGGGGCTACACCTTC
CASSQDEGARGYTF
>.|TRBJ2-1|many|TRBV12-3/TRBV12-4
TGTGCCAGCAGTTTGGGGGGGCCCAATGAGCAGTTCTTC
CASSLGGPNEQFF
>.|TRBJ2-6|few|TRBV7-6
TGTGCCAGCAGCCCAAGGCCGGGCAGCTCTGGGGCCAACGTCCTGACTTTC
CASSPRPGSSGANVLTF
>TRBD2|TRBJ2-7|few|TRBV5-1
TGCGCCAGCAGCTTCTCTAGCGGGGCCTCTGAGCAGTACTTC
CASSFSSGASEQYF
>.|TRBJ2-7|.|TRBV5-6
TGTGCCAGCAGCTTGGCGGGAGAAATATACGAGCAGTACTTC
CASSLAGEIYEQYF
>TRBD1|TRBJ2-3|.|TRBV3-1
TGTGCCAGCAGCCCCCGAGACAGGGACACAGATACGCAGTATTTT
CASSPRDRDTDTQYF
>.|TRBJ2-6|.|TRBV4-1
TGCGCCAGCAGCAAAATACAGGGTATCTCTGGGGCCAACGTCCTGACTTTC
CASSKIQGISGANVLTF
>.|TRBJ1-1|few|TRBV6-2/TRBV6-3
TGTGCCAGCAGTTACTCGAAATTTCACTCTGCTTCGAACACTGAAGCTTTCTTT
CASSYSKFHSASNTEAFF
>TRBD2|TRBJ2-3|few|TRBV6-2/TRBV6-3
TGTGCCAGCAGTTACTCGACGGGGGGTGGAGATACGCAGTATTTT
CASSYSTGGGDTQYF
>TRBD1|TRBJ2-3|.|TRBV7-2
TGTGCCAGCAGGTTCGCAGGGGGCGCAGATACGCAGTATTTT
CASRFAGGADTQYF
>.|TRBJ1-2|.|TRBV4-1
TGCGCCAGCAGCCAAAGGACCAGCTACACCTTC
CASSQRTSYTF
>TRBD2|TRBJ2-3|.|TRBV5-6
TGTGCCAGCAGCGCCCTAGCGGGGTCAGATACGCAGTATTTT
CASSALAGSDTQYF
>TRBD1|TRBJ1-5|.|TRBV12-3/TRBV12-4
TGTGCCAGCAGTTTTGAGGGGGCAACCCTCGGTCAGCCCCAGCATTTT
CASSFEGATLGQPQHF
>TRBD1|TRBJ1-2|.|TRBV18
TGTGCCAGCTCATCCACAGGGACAGGGCCAAGGGATGGCTACACCTTC
CASSSTGTGPRDGYTF
>TRBD1|TRBJ1-1|.|TRBV4-1
TGCGCCAGCAGTGTCGTAGGGACAGCCACTGAAGCTTTCTTT
CASSVVGTATEAFF
>.|TRBJ2-2|few|TRBV7-9
TGTGCCAGCAGCTTTCAACCGGGACCGTACACCGGGGAGCTGTTTTTT
CASSFQPGPYTGELFF
>.|TRBJ1-5|.|TRBV7-2
TGTGCCAGCAGCCTAGGACCCTCCAATCAGCCCCAGCATTTT
CASSLGPSNQPQHF